This TCR beta chain was recorded in a study of T cells in localized non-small cell lung cancer. Findings and caveats of the study: Sequencing, confined to only one tumor region, leaves heterogeneity possible.

Comments on this clone: Its matching antigen is unknown.

Some clones are missing from TCRdb's copy, which holds only in-frame ones; the method was immunoSEQ multiplex PCR. The repertoire holds fewer than 30,000 clones, 88% seen once, with 6% to 6.5% in the top ten. The material sequenced was PBMCs, taken before any cancer treatment. The origin of this receptor is a man aged 40 to 75 with stage II lung adenocarcinoma.

CDR3 sequence: CASGGRAAGRTDTQYF. The CDR3 coding sequence is TGTGCCAGCGGGGGACGAGCGGCGGGGCGCACAGATACGCAGTATTTT. V gene TRBV7-2 combines with J gene TRBJ2-3; a weak D match, TRBD2 (6 bases). V was trimmed by 8 bases and J by 1 base, leaving 19 bases between them. This CDR3 region has 16 residues. Germline V lookup: CDR1 SGHTA, CDR2 FQGNSA.